These 10 T cell receptor beta chains were all obtained from the same sample, sequenced in a study of identical twins (dated by TCRdb to the mid-2010s). Libraries were constructed by 5' RACE. Sequencing instrument: Illumina HiSeq 2000. TCRdb passed the public sequencing reads through fastp at Q25 and MiXCR, retaining productive beta sequences. Rows with one shared CDR3 protein collapse into an entry with the most common genes and DNA. The sample data list 1.5 million to 2 million distinct CDR3 sequences, and about 32% of these were observed just once. The ten largest make up about 0.3% of the sample. The sequencing input was cord blood. Receptors originate from a newborn girl in good health.

The chain carries TRBV20-1 and TRBJ1-5; D is unresolved. Germline assignment: CDR1 DFQATT and CDR2 SNEGSKA (reference sequence). The V and J ends lost 0 bases and 1 base respectively, with 13 bases between them. The CDR3 extends over 16 amino acids. CDR3 nucleotides: TGCAGTGCTAGAGATGGGAGGGTATTCAGCAATCAGCCCCAGCATTTT. Translation: CSARDGRVFSNQPQHF.

The genes are TRBV5-1 and TRBJ1-1; 7 bases fit TRBD1. From germline, CDR1 is SGHRS and CDR2 YFSETQ. The CDR3 extends over 15 amino acids. The trim removed 3 bases at V and 0 bases at J, leaving 5 bases unmatched. DNA of the CDR3: TGCGCCAGCAGCTCGACAGGGACTATGAACACTGAAGCTTTCTTT. It is translated as CASSSTGTMNTEAFF.

This clonotype has ten or more counts. V usage is TRBV10-3 and J usage is TRBJ1-2; no definite D call. The CDR3 sequence is 12 residues long. Trimming cost V 9 bases and J 2 bases, with 10 bases left between them. CDR1 is ENHRY and CDR2 is SYGVKD in the germline V gene. CDR3 amino acids: CAIGRSNYGYTF. In DNA, the CDR3 is TGTGCCATTGGGAGATCCAACTATGGCTACACCTTC.

This chain connects TRBV9 to TRBJ1-2; no firm D call. The V and J ends lost 3 bases and 2 bases respectively, with 11 bases between them. The CDR3 loop spans 14 amino acids. Germline V gene data show CDR1 as SGDLS and CDR2 as YYNGEE. The chain's CDR3 is CASSAYKGNYGYTF. DNA for the CDR3: TGTGCCAGCAGCGCCTACAAGGGCAACTATGGCTACACCTTC.

The genes are TRBV27 and TRBJ2-7; 7 nucleotides match TRBD1. The CDR3 spans 13 residues. After removal of 2 bases from V and 6 bases from J, the junction contained 4 bases not matched to a gene. Germline CDR1 MNHEY, CDR2 SMNVEV (reference sequence). The CDR3 coding sequence is TGTGCCAGCAGTTTACCCAACAGGGGCGAGCAGTACTTC. Translating it yields CASSLPNRGEQYF.

V and J are TRBV12-3 or TRBV12-4 and TRBJ1-3; perhaps TRBD1 as D (6 bases). Trimming took off 5 bases at V and 0 bases at J, with 14 bases between the two ends. This CDR3 spans 16 amino acids. The CDR3 region has the DNA TGTGCCAGCAGTCTAGACAGGTCTAGCTCTGGAAACACCATATATTTT. Translation: CASSLDRSSSGNTIYF.

The chain combines TRBV29-1 with TRBJ1-1; 10 bases are shared with TRBD1. The CDR3 has 16 amino acids. With 8 bases clipped from V and 0 bases from J, the junction kept 12 bases outside the gene matches. CDR1 and CDR2 from the germline V gene are SQVTM and ANQGSEA. This CDR3 reads CSMAPGQGFMNTEAFF. The CDR3 region has the DNA TGCAGCATGGCCCCGGGACAGGGGTTTATGAACACTGAAGCTTTCTTT.

This chain uses TRBV20-1 with TRBJ2-4, with D maybe TRBD2 (7 bases). Germline assignment: CDR1 DFQATT and CDR2 SNEGSKA (reference sequence). V lost 2 bases and J 7 bases, leaving 15 bases between the germline ends. There are 14 residues in the CDR3. Written as DNA, the CDR3 is TGCAGTGCTAGATCCGGGGGGCGGGGTAACATTCAGTACTTC. It codes for CSARSGGRGNIQYF.

J is TRBJ2-1 and V is TRBV3-1; D is uncertain. CDR1 is LGHDT, CDR2 YNNKEL, per germline (reference sequence). This CDR3 is 14 amino acids long. V lost 1 base, J lost 3 bases, and 7 bases lay in between. The CDR3 protein is CASSQVTHYNEQFF. DNA for the CDR3: TGTGCCAGCAGCCAAGTTACCCACTACAATGAGCAGTTCTTC.

A remark on this clonotype: The junction and the germline gene differ at one end; a read error may be behind it. The rearrangement links TRBV2 to TRBJ1-5; unclear D gene. Germline V gene sequence: CDR1 SNHLY, CDR2 FYNNEI. The CDR3 length is 12 residues. The CDR3, as DNA: TGTGCCAGCAGGGTTGGAAATCAGCACCAGCATTTT. This codes for CASRVGNQHQHF.